The 8 T cell receptor beta chains below all came from one sample that was sequenced in a study of cytomegalovirus exposure and HLA in healthy donors. Primers: 60 Vbeta forward and 13 Jbeta reverse. TCRdb keeps only in-frame clones here, not all; method: immunoSEQ multiplex PCR. This sample has hundreds of thousands of clones; around four fifths occur once, and the top ten carry approximately 3.9%. Sequencing was done on a sample of PBMCs. These receptors were collected from a male donor in good health and CMV-seronegative.

V and J are TRBV9 and TRBJ2-7, with D possibly being TRBD2 (5 bases). The germline CDR1 and CDR2 sequences are SGDLS and YYNGEE. The V end was cut by 0 bases, the J end by 0 bases, with 10 bases between. The CDR3 consists of 15 residues. The CDR3 DNA follows: TGTGCCAGCAGCGTAGAGGGAGCTAGCTCCTACGAGCAGTACTTC. As protein: CASSVEGASSYEQYF.

The chain employs TRBV5-1 and TRBJ1-2; D unresolved. Germline lookup yields CDR1 SGHRS and CDR2 YFSETQ. Trimming took off 0 bases at V and 2 bases at J, with 11 bases between the two ends. The CDR3 extends over 15 amino acids. CDR3: CASSLVQNTNYGYTF. The DNA for the CDR3 is TGCGCCAGCAGCTTGGTCCAGAACACAAACTATGGCTACACCTTC. Drawing the rest from reference TRBV5-1 and TRBJ1-2, the complete variable domain is KAGVTQTPRYLIKTRGQQVTLSCSPISGHRSVSWYQQTPGQGLQFLFEYFSETQRNKGNFPGRFSGRQFSNSRSEMNVSTLELGDSALYLCASSLVQNTNYGYTFGSGTRLTVV.

This clone has a handful of counts. The CDR3 nucleotides read TGCGCTAGCGCCTGGGCCGGCACTGAAGCTTTCTTT. Translation: CASAWAGTEAFF. The chain combines TRBV4-1 with TRBJ1-1; D gene ambiguous. CDR3 length: 12 amino acids. Looked up from germline, CDR1 is MGHRA and CDR2 is YSYEKL.

J is TRBJ2-7 and V is TRBV6-5; TRBD1 agrees at 9 bases. Germline lookup yields CDR1 MNHEY and CDR2 SVGAGI. CDR3 length equals 14 residues. The V gene end was trimmed by 6 bases and the J gene end by 4 bases; junction bases not matched to a gene: 7. The CDR3 spells CASRSGTGKYEQYF. In nucleotides, the CDR3 is TGTGCCAGCAGATCCGGGACAGGGAAATACGAGCAGTACTTC.

V gene TRBV27 combines with J gene TRBJ1-5; no reliable D call. Trimming shortened V by 5 bases and J by 0 bases, and 14 bases separated the two germline ends. Germline-derived CDR1 and CDR2 are MNHEY and SMNVEV (reference sequence). This CDR3 has 16 amino acids. CDR3 in amino acids: CASSTSLTGSNQPQHF. The CDR3 bases are TGTGCCAGCAGTACCTCCTTGACGGGTAGCAATCAGCCCCAGCATTTT.

With regard to this clone: This could be a read error, since a much larger clone is one nucleotide away. This same CDR3 is encoded by further DNA sequences in the sample. The rearrangement uses TRBV5-1 and TRBJ2-5; 7 bases match TRBD1. The V and J ends lost 4 bases and 2 bases, in that order; junction bases with no gene match: 2. In germline, CDR1 is SGHRS, CDR2 YFSETQ. CDR3 length equals 13 residues. This CDR3 reads CASSLGQQETQYF. CDR3 nucleotide sequence: TGCGCCAGCAGCCTGGGACAGCAAGAGACCCAGTACTTC.

The CDR3 here is CATLKGDGYTF. CDR3 DNA: TGTGCCACCCTTAAGGGGGACGGCTACACCTTC. The rearrangement links TRBV6-5 to TRBJ1-2; D might be TRBD1 (6 bases). The V end was cut by 10 bases, the J end by 8 bases, with 14 bases between. CDR3 length: 11 residues. Per germline, CDR1 MNHEY and CDR2 SVGAGI.

CDR3 nucleotides: TGTGCCGGGGGGGGTGACATCACATTTTATGGCTACACCTTC. Its protein is CAGGGDITFYGYTF. The chain recombines TRBV2 with TRBJ1-2; D might be TRBD1 (5 bases). The germline gives CDR1 SNHLY, CDR2 FYNNEI. This CDR3 has 14 amino acids. V was shortened by 11 bases and J by 5 bases, with 21 bases between the two germline ends.